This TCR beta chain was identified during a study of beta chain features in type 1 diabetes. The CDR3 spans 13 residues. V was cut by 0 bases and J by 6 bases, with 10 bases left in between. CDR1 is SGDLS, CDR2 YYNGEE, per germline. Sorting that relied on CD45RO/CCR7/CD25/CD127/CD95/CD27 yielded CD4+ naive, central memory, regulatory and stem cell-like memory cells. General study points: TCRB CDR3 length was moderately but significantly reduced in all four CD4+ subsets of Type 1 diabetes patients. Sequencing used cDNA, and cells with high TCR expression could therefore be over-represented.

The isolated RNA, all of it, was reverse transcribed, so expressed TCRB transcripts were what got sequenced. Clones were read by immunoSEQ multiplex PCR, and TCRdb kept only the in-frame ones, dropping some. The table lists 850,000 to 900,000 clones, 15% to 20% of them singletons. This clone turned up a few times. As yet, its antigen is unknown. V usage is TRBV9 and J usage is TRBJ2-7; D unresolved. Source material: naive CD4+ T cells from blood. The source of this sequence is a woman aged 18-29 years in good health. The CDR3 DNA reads TGTGCCAGCAGCGTAGTTAGCTCCAGCGAGCAGTACTTC. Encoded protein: CASSVVSSSEQYF.